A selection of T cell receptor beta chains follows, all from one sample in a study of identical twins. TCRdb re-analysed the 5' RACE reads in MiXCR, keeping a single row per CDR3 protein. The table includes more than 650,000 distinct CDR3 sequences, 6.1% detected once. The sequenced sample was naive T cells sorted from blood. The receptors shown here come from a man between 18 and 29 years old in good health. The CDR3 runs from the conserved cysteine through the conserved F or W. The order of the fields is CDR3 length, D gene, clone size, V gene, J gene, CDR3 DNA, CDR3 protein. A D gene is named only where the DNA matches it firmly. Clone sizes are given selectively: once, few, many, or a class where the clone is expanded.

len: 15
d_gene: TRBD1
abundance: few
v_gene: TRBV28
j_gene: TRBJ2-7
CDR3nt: TGTGCCAGCAGTTCCGTACAGGGGAAGGACTACGAGCAGTACTTC
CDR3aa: CASSSVQGKDYEQYF

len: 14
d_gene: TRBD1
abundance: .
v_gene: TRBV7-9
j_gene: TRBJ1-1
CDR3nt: TGTGCCAGCAGCCCAAAGGGGGACAGGGTCGAAGCTTTCTTT
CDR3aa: CASSPKGDRVEAFF

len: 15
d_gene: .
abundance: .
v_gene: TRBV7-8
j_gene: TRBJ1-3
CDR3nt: TGTGCCAGCAGCTCCCGAATTATCTCTGGAAACACCATATATTTT
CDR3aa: CASSSRIISGNTIYF

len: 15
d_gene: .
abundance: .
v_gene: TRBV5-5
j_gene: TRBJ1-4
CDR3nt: TGTGCCAGCAGCTTGGTGGGGGCAGGGGATGAAAAACTGTTTTTT
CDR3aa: CASSLVGAGDEKLFF

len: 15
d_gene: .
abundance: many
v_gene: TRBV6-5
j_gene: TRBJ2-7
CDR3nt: TGTGCCAGCGTAACCCAAGTACAGGGTAGCTACGAGCAGTACTTC
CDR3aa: CASVTQVQGSYEQYF

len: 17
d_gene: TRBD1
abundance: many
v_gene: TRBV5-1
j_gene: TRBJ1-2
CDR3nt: TGCGCCAGCAGCACGGGACAGGGCTTGATTACCCTTTATGGCTACACCTTC
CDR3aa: CASSTGQGLITLYGYTF

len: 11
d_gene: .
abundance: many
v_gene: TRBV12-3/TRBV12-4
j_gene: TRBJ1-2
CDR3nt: TGTGCCAGCAGCCCAAACTATGGCTACACCTTC
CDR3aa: CASSPNYGYTF

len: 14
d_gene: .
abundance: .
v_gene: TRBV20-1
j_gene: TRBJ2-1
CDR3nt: TGCAGTGCTAGAGACTCAAGCGCATACAATGAGCAGTTCTTC
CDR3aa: CSARDSSAYNEQFF

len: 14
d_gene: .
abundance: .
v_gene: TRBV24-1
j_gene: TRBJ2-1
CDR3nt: TGTGCCACCAGTGATCTAACCCACGGGCCTGAGCAGTTCTTC
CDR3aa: CATSDLTHGPEQFF

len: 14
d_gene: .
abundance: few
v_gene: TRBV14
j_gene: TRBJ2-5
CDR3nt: TGTGCCAGCAGCCAAGACTCCAGCGCCTTTACCCAGTACTTC
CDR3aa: CASSQDSSAFTQYF